The clone carrying this TCR beta chain was seen repeatedly, ten times or more. This specimen belongs to a study of T cells after yellow fever vaccination. This CDR3 has 16 amino acids. V lost 7 bases, J lost 1 base, and 18 bases lay in between. The germline gives CDR1 LGHNA, CDR2 YNFKEQ. TCRdb re-called the 5' RACE reads with MiXCR, one entry per CDR3 protein. In the table there are 200,000 to 250,000 distinct CDR3 sequences, less than 8.5% of which are singletons. This TCR was sampled from a man aged 25 to 45 who received the YFV17D yellow fever vaccine. The sequenced sample was CD4+ T cells sorted from PBMCs, obtained 15 days after the yellow fever booster vaccination. The genes are TRBV4-2 and TRBJ2-3; D not resolved. The CDR3, as DNA: TGTGCCAGCACCAAATGGGTGGATCAGGGCACAGATACGCAGTATTTT. Translating it yields CASTKWVDQGTDTQYF.